The clone carrying this T cell receptor (beta chain) ranks as medium-sized. No antigen is known for it. Isolated RNA was reverse transcribed in full, so expressed TCRB transcripts were sequenced. Produced via immunoSEQ multiplex PCR; TCRdb's table is partial and in-frame only. This sample carries about 99,000 clones, approximately 30% of them seen once, and the ten largest clones take under 0.55%. The sample comes from a study of beta chain features in type 1 diabetes. Study-wide results and caveats: Significant though moderate, a shortening of TCRB CDR3s appeared in all four CD4+ subsets of Type 1 diabetes patients. Since sequencing was performed on cDNA, cells with high TCR expression could be over-represented.

The germline CDR1 and CDR2 sequences are SQVTM and ANQGSEA. CDR3 length equals 13 residues. Deletions cut 3 bases from V and 3 bases from J, with 10 bases between. The collection from each donor was one heparinised blood draw averaging around 120 mL. CD4+ cells of the naive, central memory, regulatory and stem cell-like memory types were sorted via CD45RO/CCR7/CD25/CD127/CD95/CD27. The TCR sequence derives from a woman aged 18-29 years with type 1 diabetes. Sequenced sample: central memory CD4+ T cells from blood. The chain is built from TRBV29-1 and TRBJ2-3; D possibly corresponds to TRBD2 (5 bases). The CDR3 DNA is TGCAGCGTTGAGTCAGCGGCGACAGATACGCAGTATTTT. Translating it yields CSVESAATDTQYF.